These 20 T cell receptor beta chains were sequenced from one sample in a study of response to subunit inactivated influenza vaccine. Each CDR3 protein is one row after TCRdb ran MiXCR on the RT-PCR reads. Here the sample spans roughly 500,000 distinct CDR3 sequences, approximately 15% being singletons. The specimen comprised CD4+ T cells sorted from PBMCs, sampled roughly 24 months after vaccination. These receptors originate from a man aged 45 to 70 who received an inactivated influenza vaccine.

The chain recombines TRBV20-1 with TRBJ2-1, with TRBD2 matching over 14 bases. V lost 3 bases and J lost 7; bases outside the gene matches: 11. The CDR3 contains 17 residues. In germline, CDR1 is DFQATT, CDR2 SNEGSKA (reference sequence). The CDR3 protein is CSARPPPGLAGVNEQFF. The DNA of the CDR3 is TGCAGTGCTAGGCCACCTCCGGGACTAGCGGGAGTAAATGAGCAGTTCTTC.

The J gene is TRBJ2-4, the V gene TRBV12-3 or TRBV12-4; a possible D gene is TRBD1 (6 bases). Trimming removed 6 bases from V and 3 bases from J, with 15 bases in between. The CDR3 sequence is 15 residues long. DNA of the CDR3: TGTGCCAGCAGGAACGGACAGCTCGGCAAAAACATTCAGTACTTC. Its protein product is CASRNGQLGKNIQYF.

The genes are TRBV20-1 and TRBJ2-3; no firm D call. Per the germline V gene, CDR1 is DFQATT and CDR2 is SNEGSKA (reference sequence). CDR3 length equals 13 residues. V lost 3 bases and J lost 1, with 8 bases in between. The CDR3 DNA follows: TGCAGTGCTAGGTTGCACGGCACAGATACGCAGTATTTT. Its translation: CSARLHGTDTQYF.

CDR3 coding DNA: TGCAGCCCCCTAGATGTGGAGACCCAGTACTTC. Translation: CSPLDVETQYF. This chain connects TRBV20-1 to TRBJ2-5; no definite D call. The CDR3 covers 11 residues. Germline V lookup: CDR1 DFQATT, CDR2 SNEGSKA (reference sequence).

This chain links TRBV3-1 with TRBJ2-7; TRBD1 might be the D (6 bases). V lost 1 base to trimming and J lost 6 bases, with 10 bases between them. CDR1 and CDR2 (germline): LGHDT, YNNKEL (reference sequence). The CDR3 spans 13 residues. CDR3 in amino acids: CASSQGRGSEQYF. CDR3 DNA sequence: TGTGCCAGCAGCCAAGGCAGGGGAAGCGAGCAGTACTTC.

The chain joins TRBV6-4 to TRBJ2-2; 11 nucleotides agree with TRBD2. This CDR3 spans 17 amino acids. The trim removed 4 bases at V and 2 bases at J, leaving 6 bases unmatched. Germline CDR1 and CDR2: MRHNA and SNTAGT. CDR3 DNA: TGTGCCAGCAGTGCGTCGGGACTAGCGGATAACACCGGGGAGCTGTTTTTT. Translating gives CASSASGLADNTGELFF.

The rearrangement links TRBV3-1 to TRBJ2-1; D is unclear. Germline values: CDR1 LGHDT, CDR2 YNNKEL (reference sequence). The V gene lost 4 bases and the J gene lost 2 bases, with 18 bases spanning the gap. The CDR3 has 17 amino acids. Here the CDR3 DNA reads TGTGCCAGCAGCCCCACAACCGGCGAGAACGCCTACAATGAGCAGTTCTTC. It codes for CASSPTTGENAYNEQFF.

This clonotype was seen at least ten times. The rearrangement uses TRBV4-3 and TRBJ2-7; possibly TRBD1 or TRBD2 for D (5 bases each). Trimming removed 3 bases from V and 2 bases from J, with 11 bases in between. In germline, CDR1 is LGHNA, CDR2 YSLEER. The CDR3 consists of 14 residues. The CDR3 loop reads CASSQNQGPYEQYF. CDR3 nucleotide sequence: TGCGCCAGCAGCCAGAACCAGGGACCCTACGAGCAGTACTTC.

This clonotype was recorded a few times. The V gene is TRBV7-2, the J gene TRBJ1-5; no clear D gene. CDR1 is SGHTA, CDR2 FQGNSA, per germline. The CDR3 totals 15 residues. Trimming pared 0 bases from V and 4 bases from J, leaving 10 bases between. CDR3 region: CASSLALAGNQPQHF. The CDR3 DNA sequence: TGTGCCAGCAGCTTAGCGTTGGCAGGTAATCAGCCCCAGCATTTT.

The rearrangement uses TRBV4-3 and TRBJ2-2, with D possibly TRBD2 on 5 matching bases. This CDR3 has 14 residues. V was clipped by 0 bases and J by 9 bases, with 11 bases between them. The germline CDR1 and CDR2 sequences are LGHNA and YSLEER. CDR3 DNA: TGCGCCAGCAGCCAAGATCCCACTAGAAGGGAGCTGTTTTTT. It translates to CASSQDPTRRELFF.

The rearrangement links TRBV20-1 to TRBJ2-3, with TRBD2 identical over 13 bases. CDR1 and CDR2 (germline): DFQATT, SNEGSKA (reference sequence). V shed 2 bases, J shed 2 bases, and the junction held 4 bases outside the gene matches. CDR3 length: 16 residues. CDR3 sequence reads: CSARQGLAGLTDTQYF. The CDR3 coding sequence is TGCAGTGCTAGACAGGGACTAGCGGGACTCACAGATACGCAGTATTTT.

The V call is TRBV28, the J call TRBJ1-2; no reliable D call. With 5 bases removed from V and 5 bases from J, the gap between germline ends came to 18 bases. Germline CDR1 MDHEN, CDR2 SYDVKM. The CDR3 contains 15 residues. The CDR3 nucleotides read TGTGCCAGCAGTCCCGCCCCCCGTTCTGGGTATGGCTACACCTTC. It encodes CASSPAPRSGYGYTF.

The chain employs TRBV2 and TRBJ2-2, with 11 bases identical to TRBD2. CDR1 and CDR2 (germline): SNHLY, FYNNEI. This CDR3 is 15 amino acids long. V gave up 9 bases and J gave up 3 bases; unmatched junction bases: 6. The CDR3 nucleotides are TGTGCCAGTTTAGCGGGAGGGCCAGACACCGGGGAGCTGTTTTTT. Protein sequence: CASLAGGPDTGELFF.

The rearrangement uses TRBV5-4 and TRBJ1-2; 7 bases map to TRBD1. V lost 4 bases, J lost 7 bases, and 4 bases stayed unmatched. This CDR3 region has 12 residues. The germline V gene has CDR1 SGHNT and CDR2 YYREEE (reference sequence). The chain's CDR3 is CASSEDRAGYTF. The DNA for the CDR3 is TGTGCCAGCAGCGAAGACAGGGCTGGCTACACCTTC.

Written as DNA, the CDR3 is TGTGCCAGCTCACCGTTTGTTGAGCAGTTCTTC. It is translated as CASSPFVEQFF. The gene calls are TRBV18 and TRBJ2-1; no definite D call. The CDR3 is 11 amino acids. The V gene lost 3 bases and the J gene lost 9 bases, with 6 bases spanning the gap. The germline gives CDR1 KGHSH, CDR2 LQKENI.

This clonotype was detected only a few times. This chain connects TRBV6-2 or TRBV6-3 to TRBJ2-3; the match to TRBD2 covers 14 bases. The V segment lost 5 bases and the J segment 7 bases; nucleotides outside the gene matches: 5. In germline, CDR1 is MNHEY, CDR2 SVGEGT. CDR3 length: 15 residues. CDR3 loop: CASSGLAGGQNTQYF. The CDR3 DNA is TGTGCCAGCAGTGGACTAGCGGGGGGCCAAAATACGCAGTATTTT.

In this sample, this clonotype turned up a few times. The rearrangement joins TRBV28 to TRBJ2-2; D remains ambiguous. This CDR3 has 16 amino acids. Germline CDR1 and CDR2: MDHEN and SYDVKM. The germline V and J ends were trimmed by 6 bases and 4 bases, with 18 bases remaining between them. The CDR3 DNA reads TGTGCCAGCAGGGGCACACATGGTAGTTTCACCGGGGAGCTGTTTTTT. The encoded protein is CASRGTHGSFTGELFF.

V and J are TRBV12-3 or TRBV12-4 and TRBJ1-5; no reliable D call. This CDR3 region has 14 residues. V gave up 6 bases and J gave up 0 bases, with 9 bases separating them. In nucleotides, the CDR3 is TGTGCCAGCAGGGCGGGCACTAGCAATCAGCCCCAGCATTTT. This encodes CASRAGTSNQPQHF.

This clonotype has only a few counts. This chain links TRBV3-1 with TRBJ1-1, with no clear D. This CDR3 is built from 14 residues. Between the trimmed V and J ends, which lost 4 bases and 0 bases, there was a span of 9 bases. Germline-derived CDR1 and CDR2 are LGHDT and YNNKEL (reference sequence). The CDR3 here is CASSLRTVNTEAFF. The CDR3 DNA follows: TGTGCCAGCAGCCTACGGACGGTGAACACTGAAGCTTTCTTT.

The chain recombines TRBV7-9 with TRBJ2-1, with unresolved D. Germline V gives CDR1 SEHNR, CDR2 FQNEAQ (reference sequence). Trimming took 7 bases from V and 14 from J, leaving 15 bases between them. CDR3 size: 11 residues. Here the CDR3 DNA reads TGTGCCAGCACCCCAGCGAAGGAGAAGTTCTTC. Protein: CASTPAKEKFF.